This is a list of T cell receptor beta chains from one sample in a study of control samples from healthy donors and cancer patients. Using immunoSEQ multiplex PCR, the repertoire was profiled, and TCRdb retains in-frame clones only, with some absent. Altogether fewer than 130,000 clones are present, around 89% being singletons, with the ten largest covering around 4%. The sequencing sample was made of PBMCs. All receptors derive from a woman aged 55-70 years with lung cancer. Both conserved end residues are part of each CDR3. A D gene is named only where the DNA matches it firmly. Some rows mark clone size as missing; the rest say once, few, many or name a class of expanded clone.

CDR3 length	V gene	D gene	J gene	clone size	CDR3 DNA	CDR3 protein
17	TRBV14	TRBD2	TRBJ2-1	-	TGTGCCAGCAGCCAAGATCCCCCGGGACTAGGGCTCAATGAGCAGTTCTTC	CASSQDPPGLGLNEQFF
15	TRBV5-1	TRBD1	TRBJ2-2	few	TGCGCCAGCAGCTTGGGACAGGGCGACACCGGGGAGCTGTTTTTT	CASSLGQGDTGELFF
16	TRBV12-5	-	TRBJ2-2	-	TGTGCTAGTGGTCGGGCCCCAGGGTCAGACACCGGGGAGCTGTTTTTT	CASGRAPGSDTGELFF
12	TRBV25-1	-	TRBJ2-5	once	TGTGCCAGCAGTGAGTGGGAAGAGACCCAGTACTTC	CASSEWEETQYF
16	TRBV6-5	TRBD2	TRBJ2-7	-	TGTGCCAGCAGTTACTCAATCACTAGCGGGAGCTACGAGCAGTACTTC	CASSYSITSGSYEQYF
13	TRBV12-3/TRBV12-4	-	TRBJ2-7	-	TGTGCCAGCAGTTTACGGAATTCCTACGAGCAGTACTTC	CASSLRNSYEQYF
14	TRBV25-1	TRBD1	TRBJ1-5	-	TGTGCCAGCAGTACAGGGGGCAGCAATCAGCCCCAGCATTTT	CASSTGGSNQPQHF
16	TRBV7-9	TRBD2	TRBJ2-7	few	TGTGCCAGCAGCCCAGGAGTCAAGCGGGAGACCTACGAGCAGTACTTC	CASSPGVKRETYEQYF
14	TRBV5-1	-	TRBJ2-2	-	TGCGCCAGCGCCCCAGGTGGGCAGACCGGGGAGCTGTTTTTT	CASAPGGQTGELFF
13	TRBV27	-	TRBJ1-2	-	TGTGCCAGCAGAGCTCAAGGGAGTTATGGCTACACCTTC	CASRAQGSYGYTF
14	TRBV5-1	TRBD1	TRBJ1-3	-	TGCGCCAGCAGACGGACAGGGGAAGGAAACACCATATATTTT	CASRRTGEGNTIYF
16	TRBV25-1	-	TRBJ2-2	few	TGTGCCAGCAGTGAGGCCCCAGGGCAGGGCACCGGGGAGCTGTTTTTT	CASSEAPGQGTGELFF
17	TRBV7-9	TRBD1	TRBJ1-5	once	TGTGCCAGCAGCTTGGGCGATGGACAGGGCGACAATCAGCCCCAGCATTTT	CASSLGDGQGDNQPQHF
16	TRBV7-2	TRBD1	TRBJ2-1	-	TGTGCCAGCAGCTTAGTTGCAGGGGGCGTGTGGAATGAGCAGTTCTTC	CASSLVAGGVWNEQFF
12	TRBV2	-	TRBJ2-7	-	TGTGCCAGCAGTGAAGGCGGCAGTTTACAGTACTTC	CASSEGGSLQYF
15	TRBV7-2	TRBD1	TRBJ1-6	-	TGTGCCAGCAGCGTGCGAGGGACAGGGAGTTCACCCCTCCACTTT	CASSVRGTGSSPLHF
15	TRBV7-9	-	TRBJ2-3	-	TGTGCCAGCAGCCTCAGAGGGATTCGCACAGATACGCAGTATTTT	CASSLRGIRTDTQYF
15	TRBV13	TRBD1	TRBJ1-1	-	TGTGCCAGCAGCCCGGGGGACAGGGTGGCCACTGAAGCTTTCTTT	CASSPGDRVATEAFF
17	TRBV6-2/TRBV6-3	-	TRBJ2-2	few	TGTGCCAGCAGTTACCCCAGGACAGTTTCAAACACCGGGGAGCTGTTTTTT	CASSYPRTVSNTGELFF